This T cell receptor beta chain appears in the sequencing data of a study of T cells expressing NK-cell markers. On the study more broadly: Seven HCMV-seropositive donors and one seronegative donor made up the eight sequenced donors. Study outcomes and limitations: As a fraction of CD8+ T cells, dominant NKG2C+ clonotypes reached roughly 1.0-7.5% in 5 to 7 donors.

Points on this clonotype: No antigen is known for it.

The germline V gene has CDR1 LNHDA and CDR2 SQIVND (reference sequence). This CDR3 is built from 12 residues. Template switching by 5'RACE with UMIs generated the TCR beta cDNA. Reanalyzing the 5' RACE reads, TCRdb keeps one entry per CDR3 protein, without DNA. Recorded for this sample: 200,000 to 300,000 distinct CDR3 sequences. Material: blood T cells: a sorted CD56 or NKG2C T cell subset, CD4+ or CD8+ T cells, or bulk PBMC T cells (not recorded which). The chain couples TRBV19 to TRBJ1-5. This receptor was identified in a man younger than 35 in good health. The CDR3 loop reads CASSILSQPQHF.